A single sample gave rise to the 12 T cell receptor beta chains below, sequenced in a study of identical twins. TCRdb redid the calling of the 5' RACE reads with MiXCR, one entry per CDR3 protein. Among 1,800,000 or so distinct CDR3 sequences listed, around a third were seen once. The sequencing sample was made of cord blood. The receptors were gathered from a newborn girl in good health.

The table lists this clonotype with a few counts. This chain uses TRBV11-2 with TRBJ2-7; no reliable D call. The CDR3 length is 15 residues. V dropped 1 base and J dropped 2 bases, with 12 bases sitting between them. Germline CDR1 is SGHAT and CDR2 is FQNNGV. For the CDR3, the DNA is TGTGCCAGCAGCTTAGTTCGGACGTTACCCTACGAGCAGTACTTC. Its translation: CASSLVRTLPYEQYF. Based on the CDR3 plus reference TRBV11-2 and TRBJ2-7, the full variable domain is EAGVAQSPRYKIIEKRQSVAFWCNPISGHATLYWYQQILGQGPKLLIQFQNNGVVDDSQLPKDRFSAERLKGVDSTLKIQPAKLEDSAVYLCASSLVRTLPYEQYFGPGTRLTVT.

This clonotype was counted between two and nine times. V usage is TRBV2 and J usage is TRBJ1-5, with 11 nucleotides matching TRBD1. Germline assignment: CDR1 SNHLY and CDR2 FYNNEI. With 8 bases clipped from V and 4 bases from J, the junction kept 7 bases outside the gene matches. The CDR3 contains 15 residues. The CDR3 is CASEGDRGLNQPQHF. The CDR3 DNA follows: TGTGCCAGCGAAGGGGACAGGGGGTTAAATCAGCCCCAGCATTTT.

The V gene is TRBV30, the J gene TRBJ2-7; D not certain. Germline V gene sequence: CDR1 GTSNPN, CDR2 SVGIG (reference sequence). This CDR3 has 12 residues. The ends were cut back, 0 bases at V and 7 bases at J, with 10 bases in the middle. This CDR3 is CAWSVTGNEQYF. CDR3 nucleotides: TGTGCCTGGAGTGTAACGGGCAATGAGCAGTACTTC.

The chain recombines TRBV5-1 with TRBJ1-1; the match to TRBD1 covers 8 bases. Germline-derived CDR1 and CDR2 are SGHRS and YFSETQ. V lost 3 bases and J lost 3; bases outside the gene matches: 10. CDR3 length equals 16 residues. The CDR3 sequence is CASSSGDRLRYTEAFF. CDR3 in DNA: TGCGCCAGCAGCTCCGGGGACAGGCTACGCTACACTGAAGCTTTCTTT.

This chain connects TRBV27 to TRBJ2-7; D is perhaps TRBD1 (6 bases). V was pared by 5 bases and J by 3 bases, with 17 bases between. Germline CDR1 MNHEY, CDR2 SMNVEV (reference sequence). There are 15 residues in the CDR3. CDR3 loop: CASSRGTSASYEQYF. The CDR3 nucleotides read TGTGCCAGCAGTAGGGGGACGTCTGCAAGCTACGAGCAGTACTTC.

V usage is TRBV20-1 and J usage is TRBJ1-4; the match to TRBD1 covers 10 bases. V lost 6 bases, J lost 0 bases, and 10 bases stayed unmatched. The CDR3 spans 17 residues. The germline V gene encodes CDR1 DFQATT and CDR2 SNEGSKA (reference sequence). The chain's CDR3 is CSAPGQGPLATNEKLFF. The CDR3 DNA reads as TGCAGTGCGCCGGGACAGGGGCCTCTTGCAACTAATGAAAAACTGTTTTTT.

This chain uses TRBV20-1 with TRBJ2-7; 12 bases align to TRBD2. The CDR3 runs 14 residues. Germline CDR1 reads DFQATT; CDR2 reads SNEGSKA (reference sequence). V dropped 3 bases and J dropped 4; count of bases not matched to a gene: 4. The CDR3 DNA reads as TGCAGTGCTAGTAGTCTAGCGGGAGGGTACGAGCAGTACTTC. This sequence encodes CSASSLAGGYEQYF.

This clonotype came up a few times. The rearrangement joins TRBV20-1 to TRBJ2-1; maybe TRBD2 (5 bases). The CDR3 has 15 residues. CDR1 DFQATT and CDR2 SNEGSKA come from the germline V gene (reference sequence). Trimming took off 6 bases at V and 9 bases at J, with 24 bases between the two ends. The CDR3 sequence is CSATLWTRVNSEQFF. CDR3 nucleotide sequence: TGCAGTGCAACCCTTTGGACTCGGGTCAATAGTGAGCAGTTCTTC.

The rearrangement joins TRBV6-6 to TRBJ1-6; TRBD1 is a possible D gene (5 bases). From germline, CDR1 is MNHNY and CDR2 SVGAGI (reference sequence). V lost 6 bases and J 4 bases, leaving 13 bases between the germline ends. The CDR3 extends over 15 amino acids. The CDR3 DNA reads TGTGCCAGCAGGGTCCTGACAGCTTATAATTCACCCCTCCACTTT. Translating gives CASRVLTAYNSPLHF.

The V and J genes are TRBV10-3 and TRBJ1-1, with D possibly matching TRBD1 (6 bases). The CDR3 spans 14 residues. Germline CDR1 reads ENHRY; CDR2 reads SYGVKD. V was trimmed by 7 bases and J by 3 bases, leaving 15 bases between them. The CDR3 spells CAITNRERDTEAFF. The CDR3 DNA reads as TGTGCCATCACCAACAGGGAGAGGGACACTGAAGCTTTCTTT.

The chain joins TRBV3-1 to TRBJ2-1, with D maybe TRBD2 (5 bases). Germline-derived CDR1 and CDR2 are LGHDT and YNNKEL (reference sequence). The ends were cut back, 1 base at V and 7 bases at J, with 11 bases in the middle. This CDR3 is 14 amino acids long. The CDR3 bases are TGTGCCAGCAGCCAAGGGGGAGCCTCTAATGAGCAGTTCTTC. Encoded protein: CASSQGGASNEQFF.

V usage is TRBV3-1 and J usage is TRBJ2-5; 13 positions agree with TRBD2. Unmatched junction bases numbered 16, after V lost 4 bases and J lost 11 bases. The CDR3 totals 17 residues. Per germline, CDR1 LGHDT and CDR2 YNNKEL (reference sequence). The CDR3 nucleotides read TGTGCCAGCAGCCTCGGGACTAGCGGGGCTCCCTACAATGAGCAGTACTTC. Protein: CASSLGTSGAPYNEQYF.